These T cell receptor beta chains were read from a single sample in a study of PD-1 blockade in classical Hodgkin lymphoma. Some clones are missing from TCRdb's copy, which holds only in-frame ones; the method was immunoSEQ multiplex PCR. The sample records tens of thousands of clones, 65% to 85% being singletons. The material was peripheral blood mononuclear cells (PBMCs), obtained at baseline. Receptors were obtained from a human donor with classical Hodgkin lymphoma. Both conserved end residues are part of each CDR3. The order of the fields is clone size, D gene, V gene, J gene, CDR3 protein, CDR3 DNA. The D gene is left open where the match is weak. Clone size is shown for a subset of rows, as once, few, many or a class of expanded clone.

>.|TRBD1|TRBV27|TRBJ1-2
CASSPLGGQPFYHGYTF
TGTGCCAGCAGTCCCCTAGGGGGACAGCCGTTTTATCATGGCTACACCTTC
>.|.|TRBV5-4|TRBJ2-7
CASSQGWSASYEQYF
TGCGCCAGCAGCCAAGGGTGGTCAGCATCCTACGAGCAGTACTTC
>once|.|TRBV6-5|TRBJ1-2
CASSYSSGPINYGYTF
TGTGCCAGCAGTTACAGTTCCGGACCGATTAACTATGGCTACACCTTC
>.|.|TRBV7-3|TRBJ2-1
CASSFDLSYDNEQFF
TGTGCCAGCAGCTTCGACCTATCTTACGACAATGAGCAGTTCTTC
>.|TRBD1|TRBV5-1|TRBJ1-2
CASSPGQGPYGYTF
TGCGCCAGTAGCCCGGGACAGGGGCCCTATGGCTACACCTTC
>.|.|TRBV12-5|TRBJ1-5
CASGLNQPQHF
TGTGCTAGTGGTTTGAATCAGCCCCAGCATTTT
>many|.|TRBV11-3|TRBJ2-4
CASSPPQEVDIQYF
TGTGCCAGCAGCCCCCCACAGGAAGTTGACATTCAGTACTTC
>.|.|TRBV5-4|TRBJ2-2
CASSKDGGNTGELFF
TGTGCCAGCAGTAAGGACGGTGGGAACACCGGGGAGCTGTTTTTT
>large|.|TRBV10-3|TRBJ2-7
CAISETGSYEQYF
TGTGCCATCAGTGAGACCGGCTCCTACGAGCAGTACTTC
>few|TRBD2|TRBV9|TRBJ2-3
CASSVEGGVTDTQYF
TGTGCCAGCAGTGTAGAGGGAGGGGTGACAGATACGCAGTATTTT
>.|TRBD2|TRBV11-3|TRBJ2-1
CASSLLRGLAEHNEQFF
TGTGCCAGCAGCTTACTTAGGGGACTAGCGGAACACAATGAGCAGTTCTTC
>.|.|TRBV5-4|TRBJ2-1
CASSPGGGRAPYNEQFF
TGTGCCAGCAGCCCAGGGGGCGGGAGGGCACCATACAATGAGCAGTTCTTC
>few|.|TRBV7-7|TRBJ2-1
CASSLGGPSSYNEQFF
TGTGCTAGCAGCTTAGGGGGACCCAGCTCCTACAATGAGCAGTTCTTC
>.|.|TRBV19|TRBJ1-4
CASTPTVNEKLFF
TGTGCCAGTACCCCTACCGTTAATGAAAAACTGTTTTTT
>.|.|TRBV7-9|TRBJ2-7
CASSSYWGDLSYEQYF
TGTGCCAGCAGCTCCTACTGGGGGGACCTCTCCTACGAGCAGTACTTC
>.|.|TRBV10-3|TRBJ1-2
CAITVTAFKDGYTF
TGTGCCATCACCGTTACAGCTTTTAAAGACGGCTACACCTTC
>few|.|TRBV4-1|TRBJ2-5
CASSLAEGQETQYF
TGCGCCAGCAGCCTAGCGGAGGGGCAAGAGACCCAGTACTTC
>once|.|TRBV19|TRBJ1-4
CASSIESENEKLFF
TGTGCCAGTAGTATAGAAAGTGAGAATGAAAAACTGTTTTTT
>.|.|TRBV29-1|TRBJ2-1
CSVGRFPPNNEQFF
TGCAGCGTTGGAAGGTTCCCCCCAAACAATGAGCAGTTCTTC
>.|.|TRBV11-3|TRBJ2-7
CASSLAGRGDLYEQYF
TGTGCCAGCAGCTTAGCCGGGAGAGGGGACTTATACGAGCAGTACTTC
>once|.|TRBV7-3|TRBJ2-1
CASSQPPGLLYNEQFF
TGTGCCAGCAGCCAACCCCCGGGGCTGCTCTACAATGAGCAGTTCTTC
>.|.|TRBV4-3|TRBJ2-6
CASSQGGRALLGTNVLTF
TGCGCCAGCAGCCAAGGGGGACGGGCCCTTCTGGGGACCAACGTCCTGACTTTC
>.|.|TRBV2|TRBJ2-2
CASSDVANTGELFF
TGTGCCAGCAGTGATGTAGCAAACACCGGGGAGCTGTTTTTT
>.|.|TRBV30|TRBJ2-3
CAWSVIGFTTDTQYF
TGTGCCTGGAGTGTAATTGGGTTTACCACAGATACGCAGTATTTT
>.|.|TRBV21-1|TRBJ1-4
CASVVGRGPPEKLFF
TGTGCCAGCGTGGTCGGCAGGGGGCCACCCGAAAAACTGTTTTTT
>.|TRBD1|TRBV6-5|TRBJ2-1
CASSSTGTGEHNEQFF
TGTGCCAGCAGTTCTACCGGGACAGGGGAACACAATGAGCAGTTCTTC
>medium-sized|.|TRBV7-9|TRBJ1-5
CASSFLWGGGSNQPQHF
TGTGCCAGCAGTTTCTTATGGGGGGGCGGTAGCAATCAGCCCCAGCATTTT
>once|TRBD2|TRBV7-9|TRBJ2-1
CASSLSSGRNEQFF
TGTGCCAGCAGCTTATCTAGCGGGAGAAATGAGCAGTTCTTC
>.|TRBD1|TRBV30|TRBJ1-5
CAWSGDRDQPQHF
TGTGCCTGGAGTGGGGACAGGGATCAGCCCCAGCATTTT
>.|.|TRBV18|TRBJ1-5
CASSPSPGDQPQHF
TGTGCCAGCTCACCGAGTCCCGGGGATCAGCCCCAGCATTTT
>once|TRBD1|TRBV6-6|TRBJ1-3
CASSTQGTAGNTIYF
TGTGCCAGCAGTACACAGGGGACTGCTGGAAACACCATATATTTT
>.|TRBD2|TRBV9|TRBJ2-1
CASSNKIGTSGRSDNEQFF
TGTGCCAGCAGTAATAAAATCGGGACTAGCGGGAGATCGGACAATGAGCAGTTCTTC
>.|.|TRBV10-3|TRBJ2-7
CAISEISYEQYF
TGTGCCATCAGTGAGATCTCTTACGAGCAGTACTTC
>.|TRBD1|TRBV5-8|TRBJ2-3
CASSLASVTGVFWFTDTQYF
TGTGCCAGCAGCTTGGCCTCGGTGACAGGGGTTTTTTGGTTTACAGATACGCAGTATTTT
>.|.|TRBV13|TRBJ2-5
CASSLGSGQETQYF
TGTGCCAGCAGCTTAGGCTCTGGCCAAGAGACCCAGTACTTC
>.|.|TRBV5-1|TRBJ2-3
CASSLREITDTQYF
TGCGCCAGCAGCTTGAGGGAAATCACAGATACGCAGTATTTT
>.|.|TRBV18|TRBJ2-1
CASSPRGDNEQFF
TGTGCCAGCTCCCCCCGCGGGGACAATGAGCAGTTCTTC
>.|.|TRBV5-1|TRBJ1-3
CASSPPEDRGNTIYF
TGCGCCAGCAGCCCCCCTGAAGACAGAGGCAACACCATATATTTT
>.|TRBD2|TRBV30|TRBJ2-7
CAWSVGVAGNPYEQYF
TGTGCCTGGAGTGTTGGGGTAGCGGGAAACCCCTACGAGCAGTACTTC
>.|.|TRBV7-2|TRBJ2-3
CASSSNTDTQYF
TGTGCCAGCAGCTCAAACACAGATACGCAGTATTTT
>medium-sized|TRBD1|TRBV7-9|TRBJ1-4
CASSLLNRGRGHEKLFF
TGTGCCAGCAGCTTGCTTAACAGGGGCCGGGGTCATGAAAAACTGTTTTTT
>few|.|TRBV2|TRBJ1-5
CASSDQGGNQPQHF
TGTGCCAGCAGTGATCAGGGAGGCAATCAGCCCCAGCATTTT
>few|.|TRBV7-2|TRBJ2-7
CASSRQAEFYEQYF
TGTGCCAGCAGTAGGCAGGCGGAGTTCTACGAGCAGTACTTC
>once|TRBD1|TRBV4-1|TRBJ1-2
CASSQFLGQIFSSNYGYTF
TGCGCCAGCAGCCAATTCCTGGGACAGATCTTTTCCTCCAACTATGGCTACACCTTC
>.|TRBD1|TRBV7-2|TRBJ2-2
CASSSPGQGIHGELFF
TGTGCCAGCAGCTCACCGGGACAGGGGATTCACGGGGAGCTGTTTTTT
>.|TRBD2|TRBV5-1|TRBJ2-1
CASSLGSSGSDEQFF
TGCGCCAGCAGCTTGGGGTCTAGCGGGAGCGATGAGCAGTTCTTC
>once|.|TRBV5-5|TRBJ1-5
CASSLEGTEWQPQHF
TGTGCCAGCAGCTTGGAGGGCACCGAATGGCAGCCCCAGCATTTT
>.|TRBD2|TRBV5-4|TRBJ2-3
CASSSGSGTDTQYF
TGTGCCAGCAGCAGCGGGAGCGGGACAGATACGCAGTATTTT
>.|.|TRBV15|TRBJ2-7
CATSRDSHAYEQYF
TGTGCCACCAGCAGGGACAGCCATGCCTACGAGCAGTACTTC
>.|.|TRBV7-9|TRBJ2-5
CASSLVRGVEETQYF
TGTGCCAGCAGCTTAGTCAGGGGGGTAGAAGAGACCCAGTACTTC
>few|.|TRBV4-2|TRBJ2-7
CASSQERGLAYEQYF
TGTGCCAGCAGCCAAGAACGGGGACTTGCCTACGAGCAGTACTTC
>few|TRBD1|TRBV5-1|TRBJ2-5
CASSLVGQGAGATQYF
TGCGCCAGCAGCTTGGTGGGACAGGGGGCTGGGGCGACCCAGTACTTC
>.|TRBD1|TRBV5-4|TRBJ2-5
CASSLSGGEETQYF
TGTGCCAGCAGCCTCTCAGGGGGCGAGGAGACCCAGTACTTC
>.|TRBD1|TRBV7-9|TRBJ1-1
CASSSPQGADIAFF
TGTGCCAGCAGCTCCCCCCAGGGGGCAGATATAGCTTTCTTT
>.|.|TRBV7-6|TRBJ2-1
CASSFGSTYNEQFF
TGTGCCAGCAGCTTCGGGAGTACCTACAATGAGCAGTTCTTC
>.|.|TRBV6-6|TRBJ1-4
CASSYREGGEKLFF
TGTGCCAGCAGTTACAGGGAAGGCGGTGAAAAACTGTTTTTT
>.|.|TRBV5-6|TRBJ2-2
CASSLFFIQDDGELFF
TGTGCCAGCAGCTTGTTTTTTATTCAGGACGACGGGGAGCTGTTTTTT